The rows below give T cell receptor beta chains drawn from one sample of a study of glioma-infiltrating T cells. Each CDR3 protein gets one entry after TCRdb re-called the multiplex PCR reads with MiXCR. Of 300,000 to 450,000 distinct CDR3 sequences listed, about 40% are singletons. Source material: glioma tissue, nonneoplastic brain tissue, or PBMCs (not recorded which). The receptors were sampled from a human donor with low-grade glioma or glioblastoma, undergoing nonglioma brain surgery, or in good health (not recorded which). The CDR3 runs from the conserved cysteine through the conserved F or W. The order of the fields is D gene, clone size, J gene, CDR3 length, V gene, CDR3 DNA, CDR3 protein. The D gene is left open where the match is weak. Part of the rows lack a size; the others show once, few, many or a class for expanded clones.

D gene: -
clone size: -
J gene: TRBJ2-5
CDR3 length: 16
V gene: TRBV5-1
CDR3 DNA: TGCGCCAGCAGCGAATCGGGACTCCGACGTGGAGAGACCCAGTACTTC
CDR3 protein: CASSESGLRRGETQYF

D gene: -
clone size: many
J gene: TRBJ1-1
CDR3 length: 15
V gene: TRBV28
CDR3 DNA: TGTGCCAGCAGTTCCTCGACAGTTTTGAACACTGAAGCTTTCTTT
CDR3 protein: CASSSSTVLNTEAFF

D gene: -
clone size: many
J gene: TRBJ1-1
CDR3 length: 13
V gene: TRBV6-2/TRBV6-3
CDR3 DNA: TGTGCCAGCAGTTACGCCCGGAGCACTGAAGCTTTCTTT
CDR3 protein: CASSYARSTEAFF

D gene: -
clone size: many
J gene: TRBJ2-7
CDR3 length: 14
V gene: TRBV20-1
CDR3 DNA: TGCAGTGCTAGAGTAGCGCCAGGGGCCTACGAGCAGTACTTC
CDR3 protein: CSARVAPGAYEQYF

D gene: -
clone size: -
J gene: TRBJ2-5
CDR3 length: 13
V gene: TRBV12-3/TRBV12-4
CDR3 DNA: TGTGCCAGCAGGCCCGGGACACAAGAGACCCAGTACTTC
CDR3 protein: CASRPGTQETQYF

D gene: TRBD1
clone size: many
J gene: TRBJ1-1
CDR3 length: 13
V gene: TRBV20-1
CDR3 DNA: TGCAGTGCTATGGACAGGCAGACCACTGAAGCTTTCTTT
CDR3 protein: CSAMDRQTTEAFF

D gene: TRBD1
clone size: many
J gene: TRBJ1-1
CDR3 length: 15
V gene: TRBV4-1
CDR3 DNA: TGCGCCAGCAGCCCTCGAGCAGGGGGAAACACTGAAGCTTTCTTT
CDR3 protein: CASSPRAGGNTEAFF

D gene: -
clone size: -
J gene: TRBJ2-1
CDR3 length: 13
V gene: TRBV4-1
CDR3 DNA: TGCGCCAGCAGCCAAAGTAGCGCTTCGGAGCAGTTCTTC
CDR3 protein: CASSQSSASEQFF

D gene: -
clone size: few
J gene: TRBJ2-3
CDR3 length: 15
V gene: TRBV7-9
CDR3 DNA: TGTGCCAGCAGCCCTACAGGAGCCAGCACAGATACGCAGTATTTT
CDR3 protein: CASSPTGASTDTQYF

D gene: -
clone size: many
J gene: TRBJ2-7
CDR3 length: 14
V gene: TRBV6-1
CDR3 DNA: TGTGCCAGCAACCGGGACGCTTCCTCCTACGAGCAGTACTTC
CDR3 protein: CASNRDASSYEQYF

D gene: TRBD1
clone size: -
J gene: TRBJ2-1
CDR3 length: 13
V gene: TRBV12-3/TRBV12-4
CDR3 DNA: TGTGCCAGCAGTCCGGGACAGGCGAATGAGCAGTTCTTC
CDR3 protein: CASSPGQANEQFF

D gene: TRBD2
clone size: few
J gene: TRBJ2-7
CDR3 length: 15
V gene: TRBV28
CDR3 DNA: TGTGCCACGGGGGGGGCAGGCTATACCTCCTACGAGCAGTACTTC
CDR3 protein: CATGGAGYTSYEQYF

D gene: -
clone size: few
J gene: TRBJ2-7
CDR3 length: 15
V gene: TRBV4-2
CDR3 DNA: TGTGCCAGCAGCCAAGATCGGCGCCGGTCATACGAGCAGTACTTC
CDR3 protein: CASSQDRRRSYEQYF

D gene: TRBD1
clone size: -
J gene: TRBJ1-2
CDR3 length: 13
V gene: TRBV10-3
CDR3 DNA: TGTGCCATCAGTGAGTCCAGGGACAGGGGCTACACCTTC
CDR3 protein: CAISESRDRGYTF

D gene: TRBD2
clone size: -
J gene: TRBJ2-7
CDR3 length: 14
V gene: TRBV28
CDR3 DNA: TGTGCCAGCAATCTAGCGGGAGACTATTACGAGCGGTACTTC
CDR3 protein: CASNLAGDYYERYF

D gene: -
clone size: once
J gene: TRBJ1-1
CDR3 length: 14
V gene: TRBV29-1
CDR3 DNA: TGCAGCGTTTGGGGCCCTCTCGGGAACACTGAAGCTTTCTTT
CDR3 protein: CSVWGPLGNTEAFF

D gene: -
clone size: many
J gene: TRBJ2-7
CDR3 length: 13
V gene: TRBV4-2
CDR3 DNA: TGTGCCAGCAGCCAAGTAGTCACCTACGAGCAGTACTTC
CDR3 protein: CASSQVVTYEQYF

D gene: -
clone size: many
J gene: TRBJ1-2
CDR3 length: 13
V gene: TRBV20-1
CDR3 DNA: TGCAGTGCTAGACGGGCAGACAGAGATGGCTACACCTTC
CDR3 protein: CSARRADRDGYTF

D gene: -
clone size: many
J gene: TRBJ2-3
CDR3 length: 15
V gene: TRBV6-1
CDR3 DNA: TGTGCCAGCAGTGAATGGGGGGGCCGCACAGATACGCAGTATTTT
CDR3 protein: CASSEWGGRTDTQYF

D gene: TRBD2
clone size: -
J gene: TRBJ2-1
CDR3 length: 16
V gene: TRBV6-2/TRBV6-3
CDR3 DNA: TGTGCCAGCACCGGGACTAGCGCGAGCTCCTACAATGAGCAGTTCTTC
CDR3 protein: CASTGTSASSYNEQFF

D gene: -
clone size: -
J gene: TRBJ1-4
CDR3 length: 13
V gene: TRBV5-5
CDR3 DNA: TGTGCCAGCAGTAAGATCGGGATGGAAAAACTGTTTTTT
CDR3 protein: CASSKIGMEKLFF

D gene: TRBD1
clone size: once
J gene: TRBJ1-3
CDR3 length: 14
V gene: TRBV6-1
CDR3 DNA: TGTACCATTTTTACAGGGGGAGCTGGAAACACTATATATTTT
CDR3 protein: CTIFTGGAGNTIYF

D gene: TRBD1
clone size: many
J gene: TRBJ2-1
CDR3 length: 14
V gene: TRBV7-2
CDR3 DNA: TGTGCCAGCAGCTTGGGGGACAGTTTCACCGAGCAGTTCTTC
CDR3 protein: CASSLGDSFTEQFF

D gene: -
clone size: few
J gene: TRBJ2-6
CDR3 length: 18
V gene: TRBV7-6
CDR3 DNA: TGTGCCAGCAGCTTAGGACGATCTATGCACTGGCGGGCCAACGTCCTGACTTTC
CDR3 protein: CASSLGRSMHWRANVLTF

D gene: -
clone size: -
J gene: TRBJ1-1
CDR3 length: 14
V gene: TRBV27
CDR3 DNA: TGTGCCAGCAGTCAGACCCGGGACGGCCCCTCAGCTTTCTTT
CDR3 protein: CASSQTRDGPSAFF

D gene: -
clone size: once
J gene: TRBJ1-1
CDR3 length: 15
V gene: TRBV28
CDR3 DNA: TGTGCCAGCAGTTTTCTCTTGAGCTGGGACACTGAAGCTTTCTTT
CDR3 protein: CASSFLLSWDTEAFF

D gene: -
clone size: -
J gene: TRBJ1-3
CDR3 length: 15
V gene: TRBV4-1
CDR3 DNA: TGCGCCAGCAGCCAAGATTTGACAGGTGGAAACACCATATATTTT
CDR3 protein: CASSQDLTGGNTIYF

D gene: -
clone size: many
J gene: TRBJ2-3
CDR3 length: 12
V gene: TRBV25-1
CDR3 DNA: TGTGCCAGCAGTGACCACTCGAGTGGCGAGTATTTT
CDR3 protein: CASSDHSSGEYF

D gene: -
clone size: -
J gene: TRBJ1-1
CDR3 length: 16
V gene: TRBV19
CDR3 DNA: TGTGCCAGTAGTAGCGGGGGACAAAGAATGAACACTGAAGCTTTCTTT
CDR3 protein: CASSSGGQRMNTEAFF

D gene: -
clone size: many
J gene: TRBJ1-2
CDR3 length: 16
V gene: TRBV28
CDR3 DNA: TGTGCCAGCAGTGTTCGGGGGACAAGAGCTAACTATGGCTACACCTTC
CDR3 protein: CASSVRGTRANYGYTF

D gene: -
clone size: -
J gene: TRBJ1-1
CDR3 length: 14
V gene: TRBV12-3/TRBV12-4
CDR3 DNA: TGTGCCAGCAGTTTCGAACAGGGAGGCACTGAAGCTTTCTTT
CDR3 protein: CASSFEQGGTEAFF

D gene: TRBD2
clone size: -
J gene: TRBJ2-3
CDR3 length: 14
V gene: TRBV27
CDR3 DNA: TGTGCCAGCAGCCCTGCCGGGAGGGCAGATACGCAGTATTTT
CDR3 protein: CASSPAGRADTQYF

D gene: -
clone size: -
J gene: TRBJ1-4
CDR3 length: 13
V gene: TRBV7-9
CDR3 DNA: TGTGCCAGCAGCACAGGCGGGGTCGAAAAACTGTTTTTT
CDR3 protein: CASSTGGVEKLFF

D gene: -
clone size: -
J gene: TRBJ2-7
CDR3 length: 13
V gene: TRBV7-2
CDR3 DNA: TGTGCCAGCAGCTTACCGGCACCTCGGGAGCAGTACTTC
CDR3 protein: CASSLPAPREQYF

D gene: TRBD1
clone size: once
J gene: TRBJ2-1
CDR3 length: 16
V gene: TRBV10-3
CDR3 DNA: TGTGCCATCAGTGAGTTTGGGGACAGGGCATACAATGAGCAGTTCTTC
CDR3 protein: CAISEFGDRAYNEQFF

D gene: -
clone size: -
J gene: TRBJ2-4
CDR3 length: 13
V gene: TRBV20-1
CDR3 DNA: TGCAGTGCTATGGGTTTCGTGGGAAACATTCAGTACTTC
CDR3 protein: CSAMGFVGNIQYF

D gene: TRBD1
clone size: -
J gene: TRBJ2-5
CDR3 length: 14
V gene: TRBV28
CDR3 DNA: TGTGCCAGCAGTCTCTACCCAGGGGGAGAGACCCAGTACTTC
CDR3 protein: CASSLYPGGETQYF

D gene: -
clone size: many
J gene: TRBJ1-1
CDR3 length: 12
V gene: TRBV20-1
CDR3 DNA: TGCAGTGTAAAGGCGCAGTCCCCTGAAGCTTTCTTT
CDR3 protein: CSVKAQSPEAFF

D gene: -
clone size: -
J gene: TRBJ2-2
CDR3 length: 14
V gene: TRBV29-1
CDR3 DNA: TGCAGCGTTGCGAGACAAAGTAACACCGGGGAGCTGTTTTTT
CDR3 protein: CSVARQSNTGELFF

D gene: -
clone size: -
J gene: TRBJ2-1
CDR3 length: 16
V gene: TRBV20-1
CDR3 DNA: TGCAGTGCTAGAGATCCCCACTTGAGCTCCTACAATGAGCAGTTCTTC
CDR3 protein: CSARDPHLSSYNEQFF

D gene: TRBD1
clone size: -
J gene: TRBJ1-4
CDR3 length: 14
V gene: TRBV7-2
CDR3 DNA: TGTGCCAGCAGCTTAAGACAGGGGGATGAAAAACTGTTTTTT
CDR3 protein: CASSLRQGDEKLFF

D gene: -
clone size: many
J gene: TRBJ1-6
CDR3 length: 14
V gene: TRBV7-2
CDR3 DNA: TGTGCCAGCAGCTTAGTGTATGGGGAATCACCCCTCCACTTT
CDR3 protein: CASSLVYGESPLHF

D gene: -
clone size: few
J gene: TRBJ2-3
CDR3 length: 13
V gene: TRBV12-3/TRBV12-4
CDR3 DNA: TGTGCCAGCAGTTTTGACTCCACAGATACGCAGTATTTT
CDR3 protein: CASSFDSTDTQYF

D gene: -
clone size: -
J gene: TRBJ2-1
CDR3 length: 15
V gene: TRBV15
CDR3 DNA: TGTGCCACCAGCAGAGATCCAGGACTCAAGTATGAGCAGTTCTTC
CDR3 protein: CATSRDPGLKYEQFF

D gene: -
clone size: many
J gene: TRBJ2-7
CDR3 length: 14
V gene: TRBV25-1
CDR3 DNA: TGTGCCAGCAGTGAACGGGGACCATCCTACGAGCAGTACTTC
CDR3 protein: CASSERGPSYEQYF

D gene: -
clone size: many
J gene: TRBJ1-2
CDR3 length: 14
V gene: TRBV28
CDR3 DNA: TGTGCCAGCAGTTTATTCAGGATAGAGTATGGCTACACCTTC
CDR3 protein: CASSLFRIEYGYTF

D gene: TRBD2
clone size: few
J gene: TRBJ2-1
CDR3 length: 18
V gene: TRBV4-2
CDR3 DNA: TGTGCCAGCAGCCAGCCTAAAGGACTAGCGGGAGGAGATAATGAGCAGTTCTTC
CDR3 protein: CASSQPKGLAGGDNEQFF

D gene: -
clone size: few
J gene: TRBJ1-1
CDR3 length: 14
V gene: TRBV10-3
CDR3 DNA: TGTGCCATCAGTGAAGCAGGGTGGAGCACTGAAGCTTTCTTT
CDR3 protein: CAISEAGWSTEAFF

D gene: TRBD1
clone size: -
J gene: TRBJ1-2
CDR3 length: 14
V gene: TRBV7-2
CDR3 DNA: TGTACCAGCAGCTTAGGACAGGGGGCAAGGGGCTACACCTTC
CDR3 protein: CTSSLGQGARGYTF